This T cell receptor beta chain was documented in a study of shared clonotypes between healthy human individuals. The germline V gene encodes CDR1 GTSNPN and CDR2 SVGIG (reference sequence). The V and J ends lost 4 bases and 5 bases respectively, with 11 bases between them. The CDR3 has 12 residues. The assay was immunoSEQ multiplex PCR, and TCRdb's table has in-frame clones only and misses some. The table records about 490,000 clones, 70% to 80% of them present only once. Everyone who donated was a Caucasian adult who lived in Nashville, Tennessee. The sequence derives from a woman aged 40 to 50 in good health. Some clones in this sample may be carry-over from other donors' samples. Sequencing was performed on PBMCs. The chain uses TRBV30 and TRBJ2-5; either TRBD1 or TRBD2 may fit D (6 bases each). CDR3: CAWIGGGETQYF. CDR3 DNA: TGTGCCTGGATCGGGGGCGGGGAGACCCAGTACTTC. The whole variable domain, remainder taken from reference TRBV30 and TRBJ2-5, is SQTIHQWPATLVQPVGSPLSLECTVEGTSNPNLYWYRQAAGRGLQLLFYSVGIGQISSEVPQNLSASRPQDRQFILSSKKLLLSDSGFYLCAWIGGGETQYFGPGTRLLVL.